This T cell receptor beta chain derives from a study of blood T cell repertoires in COVID-19. Looking at the study overall: Acute and convalescent COVID-19 samples came from the United States, Italy and Spain. Nucleic acid was either cDNA or gDNA, and it came from T cells, B-cell-depleted T cells, or PBMCs.

Germline values: CDR1 SGHVS, CDR2 FNYEAQ. The CDR3 consists of 13 residues. Deletions cut 4 bases from V and 5 bases from J, with 8 bases between. In the authors' methods: Cell counts per sample came from amplifying reference gene primers. Repertoires were generated with immunoSEQ multiplex PCR, while TCRdb's copy carries only in-frame clones and drops some. Clone size and the V and J calls come from that table; the DNA yielded D and trimming. The repertoire holds under 200,000 clones, with around 85% as singletons. This chain joins TRBV7-6 and TRBJ2-2; D might be TRBD2 (5 bases). The sequencing input was peripheral blood. This clonotype originated in a man in his sixties or seventies with active or convalescent COVID-19. The CDR3 sequence is CASSSGLTGELFF. DNA for the CDR3: TGTGCCAGCAGCTCGGGATTGACCGGGGAGCTGTTTTTT.